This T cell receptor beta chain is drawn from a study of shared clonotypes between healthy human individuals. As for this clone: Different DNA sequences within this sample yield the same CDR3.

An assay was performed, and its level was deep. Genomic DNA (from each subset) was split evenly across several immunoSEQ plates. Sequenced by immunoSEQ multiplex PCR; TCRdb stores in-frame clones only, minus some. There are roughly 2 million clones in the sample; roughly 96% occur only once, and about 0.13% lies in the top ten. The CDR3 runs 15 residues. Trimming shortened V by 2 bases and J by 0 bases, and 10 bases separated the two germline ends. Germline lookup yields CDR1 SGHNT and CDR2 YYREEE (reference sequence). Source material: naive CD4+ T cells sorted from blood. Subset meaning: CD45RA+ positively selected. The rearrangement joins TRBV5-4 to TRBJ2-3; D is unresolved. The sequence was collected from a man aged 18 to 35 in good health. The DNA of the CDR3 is TGTGCCAGCAGCTTCGGTCCCACTAGCACAGATACGCAGTATTTT. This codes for CASSFGPTSTDTQYF. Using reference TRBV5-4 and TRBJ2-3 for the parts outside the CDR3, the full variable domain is ETGVTQSPTHLIKTRGQQVTLRCSSQSGHNTVSWYQQALGQGPQFIFQYYREEENGRGNFPPRFSGLQFPNYSSELNVNALELDDSALYLCASSFGPTSTDTQYFGPGTRLTVL.